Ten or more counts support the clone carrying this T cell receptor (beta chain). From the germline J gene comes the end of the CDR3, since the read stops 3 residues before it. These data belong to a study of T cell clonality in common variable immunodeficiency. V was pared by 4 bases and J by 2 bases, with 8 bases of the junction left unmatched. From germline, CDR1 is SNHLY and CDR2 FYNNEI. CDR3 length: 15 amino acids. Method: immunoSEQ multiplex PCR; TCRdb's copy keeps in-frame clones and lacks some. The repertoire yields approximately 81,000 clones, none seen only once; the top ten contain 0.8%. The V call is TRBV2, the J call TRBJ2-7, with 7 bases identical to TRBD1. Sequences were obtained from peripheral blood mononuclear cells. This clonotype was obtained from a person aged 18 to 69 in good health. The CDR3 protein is CASSVYGTGAYEQYF. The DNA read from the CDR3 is TGTGCCAGCAGTGTCTATGGAACAGGGGCCTACGAG.